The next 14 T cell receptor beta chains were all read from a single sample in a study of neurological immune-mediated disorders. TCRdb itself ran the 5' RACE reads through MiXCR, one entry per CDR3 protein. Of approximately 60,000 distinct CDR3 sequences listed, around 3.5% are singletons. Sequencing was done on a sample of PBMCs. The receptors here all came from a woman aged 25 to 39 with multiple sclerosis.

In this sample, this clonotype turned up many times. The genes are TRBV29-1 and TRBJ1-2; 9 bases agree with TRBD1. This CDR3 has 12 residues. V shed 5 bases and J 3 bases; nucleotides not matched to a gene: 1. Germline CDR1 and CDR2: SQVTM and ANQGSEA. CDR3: CSVRQGDYGYTF. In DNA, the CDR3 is TGCAGCGTTCGACAGGGGGACTATGGCTACACCTTC.

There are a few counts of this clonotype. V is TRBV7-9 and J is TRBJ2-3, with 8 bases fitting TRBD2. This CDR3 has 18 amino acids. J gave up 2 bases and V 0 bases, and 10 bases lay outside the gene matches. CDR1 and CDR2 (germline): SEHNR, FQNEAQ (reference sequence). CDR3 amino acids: CASSLAQRSGRSTDTQYF. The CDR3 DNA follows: TGTGCCAGCAGCTTAGCGCAGAGGAGCGGGAGATCCACAGATACGCAGTATTTT.

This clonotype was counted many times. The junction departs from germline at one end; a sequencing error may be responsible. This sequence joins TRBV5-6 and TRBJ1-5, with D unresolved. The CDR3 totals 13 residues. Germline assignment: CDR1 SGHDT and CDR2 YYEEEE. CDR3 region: CASSEGMSQPQNF. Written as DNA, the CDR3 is TGTGCCAGCAGCGAAGGGATGAGTCAGCCCCAGAATTTT. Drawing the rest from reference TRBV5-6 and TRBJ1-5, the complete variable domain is DAGVTQSPTHLIKTRGQQVTLRCSPKSGHDTVSWYQQALGQGPQFIFQYYEEEERQRGNFPDRFSGHQFPNYSSELNVNALLLGDSALYLCASSEGMSQPQNFGDGTRLSIL.

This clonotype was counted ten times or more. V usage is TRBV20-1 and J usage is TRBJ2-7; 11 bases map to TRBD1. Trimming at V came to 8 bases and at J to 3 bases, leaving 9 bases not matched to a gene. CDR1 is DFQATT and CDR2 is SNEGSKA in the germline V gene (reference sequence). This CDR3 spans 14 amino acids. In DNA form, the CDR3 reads TGCAGTTGGTACACGGGACAGGGGGTCTACGAGCAGTACTTC. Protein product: CSWYTGQGVYEQYF.

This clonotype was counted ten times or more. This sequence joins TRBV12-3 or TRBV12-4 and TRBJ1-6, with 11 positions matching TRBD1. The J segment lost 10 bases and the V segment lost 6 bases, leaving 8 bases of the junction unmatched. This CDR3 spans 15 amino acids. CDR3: CASSSWTGGYSPLHF. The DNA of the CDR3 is TGTGCCAGCAGCTCCTGGACAGGGGGCTACTCACCCCTCCACTTT.

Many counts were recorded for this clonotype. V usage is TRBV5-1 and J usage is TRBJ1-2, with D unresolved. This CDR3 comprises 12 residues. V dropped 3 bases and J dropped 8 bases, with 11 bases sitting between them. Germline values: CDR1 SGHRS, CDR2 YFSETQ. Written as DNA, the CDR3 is TGCGCCAGCAGCTCCCCCCCGGGGGGCTACACCTTC. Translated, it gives CASSSPPGGYTF.

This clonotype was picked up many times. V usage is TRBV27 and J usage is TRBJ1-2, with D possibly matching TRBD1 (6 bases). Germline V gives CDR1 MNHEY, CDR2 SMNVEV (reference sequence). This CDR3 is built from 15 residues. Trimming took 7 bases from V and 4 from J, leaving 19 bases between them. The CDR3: CASTKNREGIYGYTF. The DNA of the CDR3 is TGTGCCAGCACTAAAAACAGGGAAGGTATCTATGGCTACACCTTC.

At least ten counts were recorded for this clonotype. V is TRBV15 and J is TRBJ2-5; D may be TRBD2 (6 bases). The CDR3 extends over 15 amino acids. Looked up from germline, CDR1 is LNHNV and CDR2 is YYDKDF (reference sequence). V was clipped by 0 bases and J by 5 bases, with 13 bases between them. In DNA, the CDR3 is TGTGCCACCAGCAGAGATCCCTCGGGGGTTGAGACCCAGTACTTC. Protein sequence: CATSRDPSGVETQYF.

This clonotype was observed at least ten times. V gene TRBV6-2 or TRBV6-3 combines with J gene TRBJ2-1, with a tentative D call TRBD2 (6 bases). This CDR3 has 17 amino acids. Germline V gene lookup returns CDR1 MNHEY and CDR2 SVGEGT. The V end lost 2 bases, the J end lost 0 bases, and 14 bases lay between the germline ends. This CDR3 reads CASSYGRLGSSYNEQFF. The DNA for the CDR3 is TGTGCCAGCAGTTACGGGCGACTAGGGAGCTCCTACAATGAGCAGTTCTTC.

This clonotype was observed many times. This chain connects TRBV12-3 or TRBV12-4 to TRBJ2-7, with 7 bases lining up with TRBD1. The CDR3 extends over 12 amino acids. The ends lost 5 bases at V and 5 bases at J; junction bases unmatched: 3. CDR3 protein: CASSPDRDEQYF. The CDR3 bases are TGTGCCAGCAGTCCCGACAGGGACGAGCAGTACTTC.

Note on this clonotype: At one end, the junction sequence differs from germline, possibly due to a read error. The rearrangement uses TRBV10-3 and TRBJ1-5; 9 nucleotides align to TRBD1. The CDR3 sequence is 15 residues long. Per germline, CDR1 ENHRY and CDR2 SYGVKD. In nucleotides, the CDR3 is TGTGCCATCAGGAGCGGGACAGGGAGCAATCAGCCCCAGAATTTT. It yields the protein CAIRSGTGSNQPQNF.

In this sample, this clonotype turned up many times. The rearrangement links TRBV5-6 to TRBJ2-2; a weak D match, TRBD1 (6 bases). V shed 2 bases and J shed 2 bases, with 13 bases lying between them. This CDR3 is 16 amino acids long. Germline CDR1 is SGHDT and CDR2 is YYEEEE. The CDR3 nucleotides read TGTGCCAGCAGCTTAGGACAGAGAATTAACACCGGGGAGCTGTTTTTT. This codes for CASSLGQRINTGELFF.

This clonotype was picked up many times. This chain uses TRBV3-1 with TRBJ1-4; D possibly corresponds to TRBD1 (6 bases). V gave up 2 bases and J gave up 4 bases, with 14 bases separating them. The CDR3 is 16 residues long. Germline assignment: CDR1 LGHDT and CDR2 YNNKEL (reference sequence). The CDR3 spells CASSQWGDRSNEKLFF. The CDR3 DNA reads TGTGCCAGCAGCCAATGGGGAGACAGGAGTAATGAAAAACTGTTTTTT.

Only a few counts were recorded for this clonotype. CDR3 sequence: CATGLEVWNEQFF. In DNA form, the CDR3 reads TGTGCCACTGGACTAGAAGTATGGAATGAGCAGTTCTTC. The chain couples TRBV6-2 or TRBV6-3 to TRBJ2-1; 7 bases are shared with TRBD2. The CDR3 has 13 amino acids. Trimming removed 10 bases from V and 7 bases from J; junction bases left unmatched: 10. Per germline, CDR1 MNHEY and CDR2 SVGEGT.